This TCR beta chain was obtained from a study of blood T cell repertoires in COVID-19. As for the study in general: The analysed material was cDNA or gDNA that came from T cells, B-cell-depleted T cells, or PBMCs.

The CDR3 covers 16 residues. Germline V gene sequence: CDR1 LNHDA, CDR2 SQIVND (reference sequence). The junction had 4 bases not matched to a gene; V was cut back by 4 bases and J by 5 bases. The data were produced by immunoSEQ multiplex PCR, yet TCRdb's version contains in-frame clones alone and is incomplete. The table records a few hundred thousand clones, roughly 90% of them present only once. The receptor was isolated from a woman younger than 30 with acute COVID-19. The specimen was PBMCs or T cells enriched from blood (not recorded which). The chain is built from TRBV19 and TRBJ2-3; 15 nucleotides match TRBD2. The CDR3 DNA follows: TGTGCCAGTAGTACTGGACTAGCGGGAGGGCGAGATACGCAGTATTTT. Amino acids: CASSTGLAGGRDTQYF.